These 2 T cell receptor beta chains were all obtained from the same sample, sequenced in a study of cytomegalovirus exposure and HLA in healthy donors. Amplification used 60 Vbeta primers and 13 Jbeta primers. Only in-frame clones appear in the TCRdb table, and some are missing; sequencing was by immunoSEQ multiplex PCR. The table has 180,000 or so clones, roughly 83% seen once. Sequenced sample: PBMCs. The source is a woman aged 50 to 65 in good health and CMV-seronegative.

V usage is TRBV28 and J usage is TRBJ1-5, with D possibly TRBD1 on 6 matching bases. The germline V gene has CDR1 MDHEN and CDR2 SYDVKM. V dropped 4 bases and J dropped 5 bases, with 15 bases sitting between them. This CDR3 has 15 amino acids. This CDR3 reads CASSSTTGPYQPQHF. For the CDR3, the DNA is TGTGCCAGCAGTTCGACGACAGGACCGTATCAGCCCCAGCATTTT.

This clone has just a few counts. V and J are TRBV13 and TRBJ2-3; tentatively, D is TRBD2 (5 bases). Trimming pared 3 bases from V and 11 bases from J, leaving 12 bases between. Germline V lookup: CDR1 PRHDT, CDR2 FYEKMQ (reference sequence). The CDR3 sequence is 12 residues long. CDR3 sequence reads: CASSFQRSQQYF. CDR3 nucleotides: TGTGCCAGCAGCTTCCAGCGGTCCCAGCAGTATTTT. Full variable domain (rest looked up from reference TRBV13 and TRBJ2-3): AAGVIQSPRHLIKEKRETATLKCYPIPRHDTVYWYQQGPGQDPQFLISFYEKMQSDKGSIPDRFSAQQFSDYHSELNMSSLELGDSALYFCASSFQRSQQYFGPGTRLTVL.